Each of the 28 T cell receptor beta chains below was sequenced from the same sample in a study of blood T cells in healthy people across ages. Primers used in a second PCR of roughly 7 to 12 cycles were a sample-barcoded 5' primer and a J-beta primer mix. TCRdb reprocessed the 5' RACE reads via MiXCR and lists one record per CDR3 protein. The sample contains almost 800,000 distinct CDR3 sequences, about 62% of which appear only once. Sequenced: blood. These receptors originate from a man between 25 and 39 years old in good health.

The chain carries TRBV12-5 and TRBJ2-3, with 9 positions matching TRBD1. V was pared by 6 bases and J by 4 bases, with 5 bases of the junction left unmatched. Germline V gene data show CDR1 as LGHNT and CDR2 as FRNRAP. This CDR3 contains 14 residues. The CDR3 loop is CASGSDRGPDTQYF. Written as DNA, the CDR3 is TGTGCTAGTGGATCGGACAGGGGTCCAGATACGCAGTATTTT.

This clonotype was seen only a few times. V is TRBV20-1 and J is TRBJ1-5, with TRBD1 identical over 8 bases. Germline V gene lookup returns CDR1 DFQATT and CDR2 SNEGSKA (reference sequence). The CDR3 has 15 amino acids. V lost 3 bases and J lost 2; bases outside the gene matches: 6. The CDR3 DNA reads TGCAGTGCTAGCCTGACAGGGGAGGGCAATCAGCCCCAGCATTTT. Amino acid sequence: CSASLTGEGNQPQHF.

The chain uses TRBV3-1 and TRBJ2-7; D tentatively reads TRBD1 or TRBD2 (5 bases each). Germline V gives CDR1 LGHDT, CDR2 YNNKEL (reference sequence). V dropped 6 bases and J dropped 7 bases, with 19 bases sitting between them. CDR3 size: 14 residues. The CDR3 nucleotides are TGTGCCAGCAGTCCCGGGGCAGGTGGCAAGGAGCAGTACTTC. It encodes CASSPGAGGKEQYF.

The V and J genes are TRBV20-1 and TRBJ2-1, with 7 bases fitting TRBD1. V gave up 0 bases and J gave up 3 bases; unmatched junction bases: 5. There are 15 residues in the CDR3. The germline V gene has CDR1 DFQATT and CDR2 SNEGSKA (reference sequence). Here the CDR3 reads CSAREVAGGYNEQFF. CDR3 bases: TGCAGTGCTAGAGAGGTGGCAGGGGGCTACAATGAGCAGTTCTTC.

In this sample, this clonotype turned up a few times. The chain employs TRBV7-6 and TRBJ2-2; TRBD2 matches at 13 bases. Trimming at V came to 6 bases and at J to 10 bases, leaving 11 bases not matched to a gene. The germline CDR1 and CDR2 sequences are SGHVS and FNYEAQ. The length of the CDR3 is 16 residues. In nucleotides, the CDR3 is TGTGCCAGCAGACCACTAGCGGGGGGGCCTTCCGTGGAGCTGTTTTTT. Its protein product is CASRPLAGGPSVELFF.

This sequence joins TRBV7-3 and TRBJ2-1, with TRBD2 identical over 10 bases. J lost 7 bases, V lost 0 bases, and 6 bases had no gene match. This CDR3 spans 16 amino acids. CDR1 is SGHTA, CDR2 FQGTGA, per germline. The CDR3 region is CASSLTPAGGPNEQFF. The CDR3 DNA reads TGTGCCAGCAGCTTAACTCCAGCGGGAGGGCCTAATGAGCAGTTCTTC.

J is TRBJ1-2 and V is TRBV7-2; no clear D. The germline V gene encodes CDR1 SGHTA and CDR2 FQGNSA. Trimming cost V 1 base and J 7 bases, with 16 bases left between them. The CDR3 is 15 residues long. The CDR3 protein is CASSLDVGGIRGYTF. DNA of the CDR3: TGTGCCAGCAGCTTAGATGTGGGAGGGATTCGTGGCTACACCTTC.

The V call is TRBV20-1, the J call TRBJ2-4, with 8 bases that match TRBD1. Germline V lookup: CDR1 DFQATT, CDR2 SNEGSKA (reference sequence). V was pared by 3 bases and J by 1 base, with 5 bases of the junction left unmatched. There are 15 residues in the CDR3. DNA for the CDR3: TGCAGTGCTAGCCCAGGGGGCGTGGCCAAAAACATTCAGTACTTC. Protein: CSASPGGVAKNIQYF.

The rearrangement joins TRBV29-1 to TRBJ2-5, with D perhaps given as TRBD1 or TRBD2 (6 bases each). The last part of the DNA fits TRBJ2-7 better; the J call may be wrong. Germline values: CDR1 SQVTM, CDR2 ANQGSEA. The CDR3 is 13 amino acids. The CDR3 DNA reads as TGCAGCGTGGGGGGCAGGGGAAACTCCGAGCAGTACTTC. It codes for CSVGGRGNSEQYF.

This chain connects TRBV6-1 to TRBJ2-3; 7 nucleotides align to TRBD2. Losses at the gene ends were 9 bases for V and 6 bases for J; bases not matched to a gene: 18. Germline CDR1 reads MNHNS; CDR2 reads SASEGT. The CDR3 sequence is 16 residues long. Here the CDR3 DNA reads TGTGCCAGGCCCTCTCAGAAGCGGGGCCCCTTGGATACGCAGTATTTT. Encoded protein: CARPSQKRGPLDTQYF.

This clonotype was detected ten times or more. The genes are TRBV27 and TRBJ1-6; no firm D call. Germline assignment: CDR1 MNHEY and CDR2 SMNVEV (reference sequence). The CDR3 has 14 amino acids. V lost 6 bases and J lost 13, with 19 bases in between. The CDR3 loop is CASRPWSPKEPLHF. The CDR3 DNA follows: TGTGCCAGCAGACCCTGGTCACCCAAAGAGCCCCTCCACTTT.

J is TRBJ2-7 and V is TRBV7-2; weak D call: TRBD2 (5 bases). This CDR3 is built from 15 residues. Germline CDR1 is SGHTA and CDR2 is FQGNSA. V lost 2 bases to trimming and J lost 1 base, with 12 bases between them. CDR3 coding DNA: TGTGCCAGCAGCTTAATCGGGCGGGCTTCCTACGAGCAGTACTTC. Translated, it gives CASSLIGRASYEQYF.

There are a few counts of this clonotype. V is TRBV20-1 and J is TRBJ2-7; 13 nucleotides line up with TRBD2. Germline V gene data show CDR1 as DFQATT and CDR2 as SNEGSKA (reference sequence). This CDR3 spans 15 amino acids. V lost 3 bases, J lost 0 bases, and 2 bases stayed unmatched. CDR3 bases: TGCAGTGCTAGGACTAGCGGGGGGAGCTCCTACGAGCAGTACTTC. Residues: CSARTSGGSSYEQYF.

The chain is built from TRBV23-1 and TRBJ2-3; D might be TRBD2 (6 bases). TRBV23-1 is flagged as an ORF with uncertain function. This CDR3 comprises 14 residues. The V end lost 4 bases, the J end lost 5 bases, and 13 bases lay between the germline ends. In nucleotides, the CDR3 is TGCGCCAGCAGTCGCCCTAGCGTTATAGATACGCAGTATTTT. It codes for CASSRPSVIDTQYF.

This clonotype appeared a few times. The chain carries TRBV14 and TRBJ2-6, with no clear D. Germline lookup yields CDR1 SGHDN and CDR2 FVKESK. V was shortened by 7 bases and J by 1 base, with 5 bases between the two germline ends. The CDR3 contains 13 residues. CDR3 bases: TGTGCCAGCACCATTTCTGGGGCCAACGTCCTGACTTTC. Amino acids: CASTISGANVLTF.

This clonotype has just a few counts. J is TRBJ1-2 and V is TRBV29-1, with unresolved D. Germline CDR1 SQVTM, CDR2 ANQGSEA. V was shortened by 3 bases and J by 3 bases, with 5 bases between the two germline ends. The CDR3 length is 11 residues. The DNA for the CDR3 is TGCAGCGTTGAGGGGTACTATGGCTACACCTTC. Translated, it gives CSVEGYYGYTF.

This clonotype has ten or more counts. V is TRBV14 and J is TRBJ2-1, with TRBD2 matching 9 bases. The CDR3 totals 16 residues. Germline V gives CDR1 SGHDN, CDR2 FVKESK. The V segment lost 1 base and the J segment 7 bases; nucleotides outside the gene matches: 8. CDR3 region: CASSQVGGGVWNEQFF. For the CDR3, the DNA is TGTGCCAGCAGCCAAGTCGGCGGGGGGGTTTGGAATGAGCAGTTCTTC. Combining the CDR3 with reference TRBV14 and TRBJ2-1 gives the whole variable domain EAGVTQFPSHSVIEKGQTVTLRCDPISGHDNLYWYRRVMGKEIKFLLHFVKESKQDESGMPNNRFLAERTGGTYSTLKVQPAELEDSGVYFCASSQVGGGVWNEQFFGPGTRLTVL.

The chain is built from TRBV29-1 and TRBJ2-7, with D perhaps TRBD2 (5 bases). The J call may be incorrect, as the DNA end agrees better with TRBJ2-5. CDR1 SQVTM and CDR2 ANQGSEA come from the germline V gene. The CDR3 is made up of 15 amino acids. CDR3 loop: CSSQARVAPEETQYF. The CDR3 DNA follows: TGCAGCTCGCAGGCGCGGGTGGCCCCCGAGGAGACCCAGTACTTC.

The chain combines TRBV11-2 with TRBJ2-7, with unresolved D. Germline V CDR1 and CDR2: SGHAT, FQNNGV. V was shortened by 0 bases and J by 1 base, with 10 bases between the two germline ends. The CDR3 totals 15 residues. In DNA, the CDR3 is TGTGCCAGCAGCTTAGAAGCCCCAGTATCCTACGAGCAGTACTTC. Encoded protein: CASSLEAPVSYEQYF.

The DNA of the CDR3 is TGTGCCTGGAAGGCGGCTGGGGCCAACGTCCTGACTTTC. Its protein is CAWKAAGANVLTF. The chain couples TRBV30 to TRBJ2-6; D is unclear. The ends were cut back, 4 bases at V and 2 bases at J, with 6 bases in the middle. CDR1 and CDR2 (germline): GTSNPN, SVGIG (reference sequence). CDR3 length: 13 amino acids.

The rearrangement joins TRBV5-1 to TRBJ2-5; D might be TRBD1 (7 bases). The germline gives CDR1 SGHRS, CDR2 YFSETQ. Trimming left V 4 bases short and J 1 base short, with 11 bases between. The CDR3 has 14 amino acids. The CDR3 region has the DNA TGCGCCAGCAGCGGGGGGACAGTCCAAGAGACCCAGTACTTC. Its translation is CASSGGTVQETQYF.

This chain links TRBV12-3 or TRBV12-4 with TRBJ2-5; the match to TRBD1 covers 7 bases. The CDR3 has 12 amino acids. Unmatched junction bases numbered 6, after V lost 8 bases and J lost 6 bases. The CDR3, as DNA: TGTGCCAGCGAGGGGGCGACGAAGACCCAGTACTTC. Its protein is CASEGATKTQYF.

The rearrangement uses TRBV20-1 and TRBJ2-1, with 12 bases aligning to TRBD2. The CDR3 sequence is 16 residues long. V trimming: 6 bases; J trimming: 3 bases; junction bases outside the gene matches: 9. Germline lookup yields CDR1 DFQATT and CDR2 SNEGSKA (reference sequence). The CDR3 reads CSAQWTSGAIYNEQFF. CDR3 bases: TGCAGTGCCCAGTGGACTAGCGGGGCGATCTACAATGAGCAGTTCTTC.

The J gene is TRBJ1-1, the V gene TRBV28; D uncertain. Germline values: CDR1 MDHEN, CDR2 SYDVKM. The V end was cut by 10 bases, the J end by 0 bases, with 9 bases between. The CDR3 extends over 12 amino acids. Written as DNA, the CDR3 is TGTGCCACCTTGGATCTGAACACTGAAGCTTTCTTT. Translation: CATLDLNTEAFF.

The V call is TRBV11-2, the J call TRBJ2-3, with D perhaps TRBD2 (5 bases). From germline, CDR1 is SGHAT and CDR2 FQNNGV. The CDR3 is 15 residues long. Trimming shortened V by 6 bases and J by 0 bases, and 13 bases separated the two germline ends. In DNA, the CDR3 is TGTGCCAGCAGATTGACGGGGTCTAGCACAGATACGCAGTATTTT. It specifies CASRLTGSSTDTQYF.

The V call is TRBV20-1, the J call TRBJ1-5; no firm D call. This CDR3 has 14 amino acids. Trimming left V 5 bases short and J 4 bases short, with 15 bases between. Germline V CDR1 and CDR2: DFQATT, SNEGSKA (reference sequence). The CDR3 is CSALLGSGNQPQHF. The DNA of the CDR3 is TGCAGTGCTCTTTTGGGGTCCGGAAATCAGCCCCAGCATTTT.

The J gene is TRBJ2-1, the V gene TRBV5-1; D may correspond to TRBD1 or TRBD2 (5 bases each). V was shortened by 4 bases and J by 0 bases, with 8 bases between the two germline ends. Germline lookup yields CDR1 SGHRS and CDR2 YFSETQ. This CDR3 contains 14 residues. CDR3 nucleotide sequence: TGCGCCAGCAGCCCCGGGACCTCCTACAATGAGCAGTTCTTC. It translates to CASSPGTSYNEQFF.

The V call is TRBV7-9, the J call TRBJ2-1, with no clear D. CDR3 length equals 14 residues. The germline V gene has CDR1 SEHNR and CDR2 FQNEAQ (reference sequence). Between the trimmed V and J ends, which lost 5 bases and 7 bases, there was a span of 15 bases. CDR3 sequence (DNA): TGTGCCAGCAGCAATCGACGGCAATTTAATGAGCAGTTCTTC. It codes for CASSNRRQFNEQFF.